The 22 T cell receptor beta chains listed next were all sequenced from one sample in a study of early T cells in non-severe SARS-CoV-2 infection. TCRdb used MiXCR to reprocess the 5' RACE reads, holding one entry per CDR3 protein. This sample has under 95,000 distinct CDR3 sequences; under 15% occur once, and the top ten carry around 5.8%. The material sequenced was whole blood. These receptors came from an adult who was a healthcare worker with PCR-confirmed SARS-CoV-2 infection or an uninfected control (not recorded which).

This clonotype was detected only a few times. The chain couples TRBV20-1 to TRBJ2-7; maybe TRBD2 (5 bases). Germline V gives CDR1 DFQATT, CDR2 SNEGSKA (reference sequence). The CDR3 contains 10 residues. Trimming left V 6 bases short and J 6 bases short, with 9 bases between. The CDR3 region has the DNA TGCAGTGCCGGGGTATCCGAGCAGTACTTC. Residues: CSAGVSEQYF.

This clonotype was counted between two and nine times. This CDR3 reads CASSASGDDTDTQYF. The CDR3 DNA is TGTGCCAGCAGTGCTAGCGGAGACGACACAGATACGCAGTATTTT. The chain is built from TRBV6-4 and TRBJ2-3; 7 positions agree with TRBD2. CDR1 and CDR2 (germline): MRHNA, SNTAGT. The CDR3 contains 15 residues. J lost 2 bases, V lost 4 bases, and 6 bases had no gene match.

The J gene is TRBJ2-7, the V gene TRBV29-1; D not resolved. The CDR3 length is 13 residues. V lost 4 bases to trimming and J lost 3 bases, with 13 bases between them. Germline V gene sequence: CDR1 SQVTM, CDR2 ANQGSEA. Here the CDR3 DNA reads TGCAGCGTTGCGGCGGAACCTCTCTACGAGCAGTACTTC. Translating it yields CSVAAEPLYEQYF.

This chain uses TRBV29-1 with TRBJ2-2; maybe TRBD2 (6 bases). There are 14 residues in the CDR3. Germline CDR1 is SQVTM and CDR2 is ANQGSEA. With 6 bases removed from V and 7 bases from J, the gap between germline ends came to 18 bases. DNA of the CDR3: TGCAGCGTCGGTCAGTCACAGGAGGGCGGGGAGCTGTTTTTT. This gives the protein CSVGQSQEGGELFF.

This clonotype has at least ten counts. The chain uses TRBV29-1 and TRBJ1-2; no definite D call. CDR1 and CDR2 from the germline V gene are SQVTM and ANQGSEA. CDR3 size: 12 residues. Trimming left V 0 bases short and J 8 bases short, with 10 bases between. CDR3 loop: CSVEDLGFGYTF. The CDR3 DNA reads as TGCAGCGTTGAAGATTTAGGGTTCGGCTACACCTTC.

This chain joins TRBV9 and TRBJ2-5, with a tentative D call TRBD1 (7 bases). V dropped 2 bases and J dropped 4 bases, with 9 bases sitting between them. The V gene's germline CDR1 is SGDLS and CDR2 YYNGEE. CDR3 size: 13 residues. CDR3 sequence: CASSVRGVETQYF. The CDR3 bases are TGTGCCAGCAGCGTCAGGGGGGTAGAGACCCAGTACTTC. Using reference TRBV9 and TRBJ2-5 for the parts outside the CDR3, the full variable domain is DSGVTQTPKHLITATGQRVTLRCSPRSGDLSVYWYQQSLDQGLQFLIQYYNGEERAKGNILERFSAQQFPDLHSELNLSSLELGDSALYFCASSVRGVETQYFGPGTRLLVL.

The chain recombines TRBV28 with TRBJ2-7; 11 nucleotides line up with TRBD2. V was clipped by 6 bases and J by 2 bases; unmatched bases: 18. Germline-derived CDR1 and CDR2 are MDHEN and SYDVKM. The CDR3 has 19 residues. CDR3 region: CASSPLGTSGQKGTYEQYF. The CDR3 DNA sequence: TGTGCCAGCAGCCCCCTTGGGACTAGCGGACAAAAGGGGACCTACGAGCAGTACTTC.

The chain employs TRBV7-6 and TRBJ2-5, with 11 bases fitting TRBD2. CDR3 length: 16 residues. Germline V gene data show CDR1 as SGHVS and CDR2 as FNYEAQ. V shed 1 base, J shed 4 bases, and the junction held 5 bases outside the gene matches. CDR3 bases: TGTGCCAGCAGCTTAGTACTAGCGGGAGTTTTAGAGACCCAGTACTTC. As protein: CASSLVLAGVLETQYF.

The V call is TRBV10-3, the J call TRBJ2-6, with a possible D match to TRBD1 (6 bases). CDR1 is ENHRY, CDR2 SYGVKD, per germline. Trimming removed 8 bases at V and 0 bases at J, with 11 bases between. The CDR3 is made up of 15 amino acids. CDR3 in amino acids: CAISSRGSGANVLTF. CDR3 nucleotides: TGTGCCATCTCCAGCAGGGGCTCTGGGGCCAACGTCCTGACTTTC.

This clonotype was observed a handful of times. The V and J genes are TRBV5-4 and TRBJ1-1; D gene unclear. The V gene's germline CDR1 is SGHNT and CDR2 YYREEE (reference sequence). The CDR3 has 16 amino acids. V lost 2 bases, J lost 3 bases, and 17 bases lay in between. The CDR3 sequence is CASSLASPGPHTEAFF. CDR3 coding DNA: TGTGCCAGCAGCTTAGCCTCACCGGGCCCCCACACTGAAGCTTTCTTT.

This chain connects TRBV6-6 to TRBJ1-5; D not certain. V dropped 7 bases and J dropped 3 bases, with 10 bases sitting between them. Per the germline V gene, CDR1 is MNHNY and CDR2 is SVGAGI (reference sequence). CDR3 length: 13 residues. CDR3 protein: CASIGLPNQPQHF. Here the CDR3 DNA reads TGTGCCAGCATCGGACTGCCCAATCAGCCCCAGCATTTT.

The J gene is TRBJ2-2, the V gene TRBV28; D is ambiguous. The CDR3 is 15 amino acids. From germline, CDR1 is MDHEN and CDR2 SYDVKM. The V end was cut by 3 bases, the J end by 2 bases, with 10 bases between. CDR3: CASSFAGVNTGELFF. For the CDR3, the DNA is TGTGCCAGCAGTTTCGCCGGAGTAAACACCGGGGAGCTGTTTTTT.

This clonotype was picked up many times. The germline gene is not matched at one end of the junction; a read error may be the cause. The chain has TRBV11-2 and TRBJ2-5, with unresolved D. Germline lookup yields CDR1 SGHAT and CDR2 FQNNGV. The CDR3 extends over 11 amino acids. The CDR3 sequence: CASSVEETQYF. DNA for the CDR3: TGTGCCAGCAGCGTAGAGGAGACCCAGTACTTC.

This clonotype was detected a few times. The chain couples TRBV6-5 to TRBJ2-7; 7 bases are a match to TRBD1. The CDR3 covers 14 residues. V was clipped by 6 bases and J by 2 bases; unmatched bases: 7. CDR1 is MNHEY, CDR2 SVGAGI, per germline. This CDR3 is CASSRTGTAYEQYF. The CDR3 nucleotides are TGTGCCAGCAGCCGCACCGGGACAGCCTACGAGCAGTACTTC.

This clonotype appeared a few times. J is TRBJ2-5 and V is TRBV5-1; either TRBD1 or TRBD2 may fit D (5 bases each). Germline-derived CDR1 and CDR2 are SGHRS and YFSETQ. This CDR3 contains 14 residues. Trimming removed 1 base at V and 4 bases at J, with 11 bases between. CDR3 amino acids: CASSLSGTGETQYF. CDR3 DNA sequence: TGCGCCAGCAGCTTGTCAGGGACCGGAGAGACCCAGTACTTC.

This chain joins TRBV7-2 and TRBJ2-7; D remains unclear. CDR1 and CDR2 from the germline V gene are SGHTA and FQGNSA. The CDR3 loop spans 9 amino acids. Trimming removed 6 bases from V and 5 bases from J, with 2 bases in between. The CDR3 nucleotides read TGTGCCAGCAGGGACGAGCAGTACTTC. It translates to CASRDEQYF.

The J gene is TRBJ2-2, the V gene TRBV2; D is perhaps TRBD1 (5 bases). The germline V gene has CDR1 SNHLY and CDR2 FYNNEI. The CDR3 has 15 residues. Trimming stripped 7 bases from V and 3 bases from J, with 15 bases between. CDR3 nucleotides: TGTGCCAGCAAAACTGGGGCTAGGCACACCGGGGAGCTGTTTTTT. Translating gives CASKTGARHTGELFF.

Concerning this clonotype itself: The junction shows a germline mismatch at one end, possibly a read error. The chain has TRBV28 and TRBJ2-2; 11 nucleotides line up with TRBD2. Per germline, CDR1 MDHEN and CDR2 SYDVKM. The CDR3 sequence is 15 residues long. CDR3 coding DNA: TGTGCCGGCAGCGCTCTAGCGGGAGGACTCGGGGAGCTGTTTTTT. Translating gives CAGSALAGGLGELFF.

The chain combines TRBV7-8 with TRBJ2-1, with TRBD2 identical over 11 bases. The CDR3 is 17 residues long. Germline lookup yields CDR1 SGHVS and CDR2 FQNEAQ. With V trimmed by 4 bases and J by 10 bases, 15 bases remained unmatched. The CDR3 bases are TGTGCCAGCAGCTCGCCCAGACTAGCGGGACCGTCGGAAGAGCAGTTCTTC. Amino acids: CASSSPRLAGPSEEQFF.

The chain is built from TRBV27 and TRBJ2-2; unclear D gene. The germline V gene encodes CDR1 MNHEY and CDR2 SMNVEV (reference sequence). Trimming pared 5 bases from V and 6 bases from J, leaving 16 bases between. The CDR3 has 15 amino acids. CDR3 sequence: CASSPTRGRPGELFF. The CDR3 DNA sequence: TGTGCCAGCAGTCCGACCCGCGGACGACCCGGGGAGCTGTTTTTT.

The chain has TRBV28 and TRBJ2-1; D unclear. V lost 8 bases and J lost 4, with 18 bases in between. The germline CDR1 and CDR2 sequences are MDHEN and SYDVKM. The CDR3 runs to 15 residues. The CDR3 loop reads CASHTQGTPYNEQFF. In nucleotides, the CDR3 is TGTGCCAGCCACACACAAGGTACGCCTTACAATGAGCAGTTCTTC.

The J gene is TRBJ2-3, the V gene TRBV29-1; no firm D call. The germline CDR1 and CDR2 sequences are SQVTM and ANQGSEA. CDR3 size: 13 residues. The V end was cut by 4 bases, the J end by 2 bases, with 10 bases between. CDR3 bases: TGCAGCGTTGGTTGGTATCCCACAGATACGCAGTATTTT. This sequence encodes CSVGWYPTDTQYF.